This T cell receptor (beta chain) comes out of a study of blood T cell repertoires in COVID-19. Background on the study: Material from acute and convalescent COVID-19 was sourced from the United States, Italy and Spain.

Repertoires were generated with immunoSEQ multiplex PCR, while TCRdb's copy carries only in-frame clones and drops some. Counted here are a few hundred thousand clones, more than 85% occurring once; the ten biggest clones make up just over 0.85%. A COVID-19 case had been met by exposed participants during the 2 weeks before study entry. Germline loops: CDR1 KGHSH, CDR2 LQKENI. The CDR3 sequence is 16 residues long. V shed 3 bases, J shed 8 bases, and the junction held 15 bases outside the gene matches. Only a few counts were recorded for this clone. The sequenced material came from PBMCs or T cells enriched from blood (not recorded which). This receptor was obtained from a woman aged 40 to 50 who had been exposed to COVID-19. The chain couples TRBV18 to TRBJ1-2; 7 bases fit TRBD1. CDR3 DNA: TGTGCCAGCTCACCGGAACGACAGGGAATCGTTTCGGGCTACACCTTC. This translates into CASSPERQGIVSGYTF. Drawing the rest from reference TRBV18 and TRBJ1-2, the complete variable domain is NAGVMQNPRHLVRRRGQEARLRCSPMKGHSHVYWYRQLPEEGLKFMVYLQKENIIDESGMPKERFSAEFPKEGPSILRIQQVVRGDSAAYFCASSPERQGIVSGYTFGSGTRLTVV.